These T cell receptor beta chains were read from a single sample in a study of OX40 agonist ivuxolimab in advanced cancers. Profiling relied on immunoSEQ multiplex PCR, and the TCRdb table lists in-frame clones only, not all of them. The table lists approximately 100,000 clones, 85% to 90% of them singletons, with 0.7% to 1% in the top ten. Sequenced here: CD4+ or CD8+ T cells sorted from blood, sampled in a trial of the OX40 agonist ivuxolimab. All receptors come from an adult with an advanced solid tumor such as melanoma, head and neck, liver or kidney cancer. The CDR3 runs from the conserved cysteine through the conserved F or W. D genes are given only for firm matches. Size values are once, few and many counts, or a class for expanded clones, and some rows have none.

v_call,clone_size,j_call,d_call,cdr3_aa,cdr3_nt
TRBV10-3,NA,TRBJ1-2,NA,CAISEVSGSNYGYTF,TGTGCCATCAGTGAAGTGTCCGGCTCCAACTATGGCTACACCTTC
TRBV19,NA,TRBJ1-5,TRBD1,CASSPRAGGSNQPQHF,TGTGCCAGTAGCCCAAGAGCAGGGGGGAGCAATCAGCCCCAGCATTTT
TRBV7-2,once,TRBJ2-7,NA,CASSPMGGGLYEQYF,TGTGCCAGCAGCCCGATGGGGGGGGGCCTCTACGAGCAGTACTTC
TRBV5-4,NA,TRBJ2-5,TRBD1,CASSLTGGRTQYF,TGTGCCAGCAGCTTGACAGGGGGCCGGACCCAGTACTTC
TRBV7-3,NA,TRBJ1-5,NA,CASSLTVQANQHF,TGTGCCAGCAGCTTAACCGTCCAAGCTAACCAGCATTTT
TRBV6-6,NA,TRBJ1-4,NA,CASSKAGVTNEKLFF,TGTGCCAGCAGTAAAGCAGGGGTAACTAATGAAAAACTGTTTTTT
TRBV7-9,NA,TRBJ1-4,NA,CASSLARAEKLFF,TGTGCCAGCAGCTTAGCTAGGGCTGAAAAACTGTTTTTT
TRBV28,NA,TRBJ1-5,NA,CASSGYMGHQPQHF,TGTGCCAGCAGTGGGTACATGGGTCATCAGCCCCAGCATTTT
TRBV6-1,NA,TRBJ2-1,TRBD2,CASWRVTSGGYEQFF,TGTGCCAGCTGGAGGGTCACTAGCGGGGGCTATGAGCAGTTCTTC
TRBV6-4,NA,TRBJ2-3,NA,CASSDGTDTQYF,TGTGCCAGCAGTGACGGCACAGATACGCAGTATTTT
TRBV5-1,NA,TRBJ1-1,NA,CASSWEGARTEAFF,TGCGCCAGCAGCTGGGAAGGGGCGCGCACTGAAGCTTTCTTT
TRBV7-2,once,TRBJ1-6,NA,CASSPKYGGNSPLHF,TGTGCCAGCAGCCCCAAGTACGGAGGTAATTCACCCCTCCACTTT
TRBV28,NA,TRBJ2-7,NA,CASSLLGPHEQYF,TGTGCCAGCAGTTTGTTAGGGCCCCACGAGCAGTACTTC
TRBV14,NA,TRBJ2-1,NA,CASSQALSWAGRDEQFF,TGTGCCAGCAGCCAAGCCCTGTCCTGGGCAGGGCGTGATGAGCAGTTCTTC
TRBV18,NA,TRBJ1-2,TRBD1,CASSPMAGGDYGYTF,TGTGCCAGCTCACCAATGGCAGGGGGGGACTATGGCTACACCTTC
TRBV11-2,NA,TRBJ2-3,NA,CASSTSRADTQYF,TGTGCCAGCAGCACGTCAAGGGCAGATACGCAGTATTTT
TRBV9,NA,TRBJ2-1,NA,CASSEGLEQEQFF,TGTGCCAGCAGCGAGGGTTTGGAGCAGGAGCAGTTCTTC
TRBV30,once,TRBJ2-5,NA,CAWSVRLRETQYF,TGTGCCTGGAGTGTACGGCTTAGAGAGACCCAGTACTTC
TRBV7-2,NA,TRBJ2-7,NA,CASSLGYTQQYF,TGTGCCAGCAGCTTAGGTTATACGCAGCAGTACTTC
TRBV6-1,NA,TRBJ2-1,NA,CASRGAVYNEQFF,TGTGCCAGCCGGGGGGCAGTCTACAATGAGCAGTTCTTC
TRBV28,NA,TRBJ1-2,NA,CASTPARVNGYTF,TGTGCCAGCACTCCGGCCAGGGTCAATGGCTACACCTTC
TRBV5-1,NA,TRBJ2-4,NA,CASSLLTDLAKNIQYF,TGCGCCAGCAGCTTGTTAACAGACTTAGCCAAAAACATTCAGTACTTC
TRBV6-1,NA,TRBJ2-1,NA,CATSSDNEQFF,TGTGCCACCTCATCAGACAATGAGCAGTTCTTC
TRBV28,NA,TRBJ2-3,NA,CASQGSTDTQYF,TGTGCCAGCCAAGGGAGCACAGATACGCAGTATTTT
TRBV7-2,few,TRBJ2-2,NA,CASSSETGNTGELFF,TGTGCCAGCAGCTCCGAGACGGGTAACACCGGGGAGCTGTTTTTT
TRBV4-3,NA,TRBJ1-4,TRBD1,CASSQDLGTGGEKLFF,TGCGCCAGCAGCCAAGACCTCGGGACAGGGGGCGAAAAACTGTTTTTT
TRBV6-5,NA,TRBJ2-7,NA,CASRGQTYEQYF,TGTGCCAGCAGAGGACAGACCTACGAGCAGTACTTC
TRBV4-3,NA,TRBJ2-1,TRBD2,CASGRGGTGYNEQFF,TGCGCCAGCGGACGGGGAGGGACCGGCTACAATGAGCAGTTCTTC
TRBV25-1,NA,TRBJ1-2,NA,CASSEYRTNYGYTF,TGTGCCAGCAGTGAATATCGGACAAACTATGGCTACACCTTC
TRBV10-3,NA,TRBJ1-6,NA,CAISEGRVYNSPLHF,TGTGCCATCAGTGAGGGGAGGGTCTATAATTCACCCCTCCACTTT
TRBV10-1,NA,TRBJ1-1,NA,CASRGSNTEAFF,TGCGCCAGCAGGGGGAGTAACACTGAAGCTTTCTTT
TRBV19,once,TRBJ1-2,TRBD1,CASSRTGGYGYTF,TGTGCCAGTAGTAGAACAGGGGGATATGGCTACACCTTC
TRBV18,NA,TRBJ1-5,NA,CASSRDTNQPQHF,TGTGCCAGCTCACGCGACACGAATCAGCCCCAGCATTTT
TRBV4-3,NA,TRBJ2-3,TRBD2,CASSPGGAPDTQYF,TGCGCCAGCAGCCCCGGGGGGGCCCCAGATACGCAGTATTTT
TRBV2,NA,TRBJ1-2,NA,CASSGQSYGYTF,TGTGCCAGCAGTGGACAGAGCTATGGCTACACCTTC
TRBV11-2,NA,TRBJ2-7,NA,CASSLTRDSLEQYF,TGTGCCAGCAGCCTCACCCGGGATTCGCTCGAGCAGTACTTC
TRBV30,NA,TRBJ2-2,NA,CAWSNGGPTGELFF,TGTGCCTGGAGTAACGGGGGACCCACCGGGGAGCTGTTTTTT
TRBV19,NA,TRBJ1-1,NA,CATNEPGGVTEAFF,TGTGCCACCAACGAACCGGGGGGGGTCACTGAAGCTTTCTTT
TRBV19,NA,TRBJ1-2,NA,CASSTQGLNYGYTF,TGTGCCAGTAGTACCCAGGGTCTTAACTATGGCTACACCTTC
TRBV7-9,NA,TRBJ2-7,TRBD2,CASSRGGRGNTYEQYF,TGTGCCAGCAGCCGCGGGGGTCGGGGGAACACCTACGAGCAGTACTTC
TRBV7-2,few,TRBJ1-1,NA,CASSFGIFNTEAFF,TGTGCCAGCAGCTTCGGTATCTTCAACACTGAAGCTTTCTTT
TRBV4-3,NA,TRBJ2-7,NA,CASSQDSPHGAGASYEQYF,TGCGCCAGCAGCCAAGATTCTCCCCATGGGGCGGGGGCTTCCTACGAGCAGTACTTC
TRBV7-2,NA,TRBJ2-1,NA,CASSLDRGYEQFF,TGTGCCAGCAGCTTAGATCGGGGCTATGAGCAGTTCTTC
TRBV19,NA,TRBJ1-3,TRBD1,CASSTTGTGISGNTIYF,TGTGCCAGTAGTACTACCGGGACAGGGATCTCTGGAAACACCATATATTTT
TRBV5-5,NA,TRBJ2-7,NA,CASSKVLGARYEQYF,TGTGCCAGCAGTAAGGTCTTGGGGGCAAGGTACGAGCAGTACTTC
TRBV5-4,NA,TRBJ1-5,TRBD1,CASSSGPGTGGSQPQHF,TGTGCCAGCAGCTCTGGCCCCGGGACAGGGGGCAGTCAGCCCCAGCATTTT
TRBV9,NA,TRBJ2-5,TRBD2,CASSVWGGQETQYF,TGTGCCAGCAGCGTCTGGGGAGGGCAAGAGACCCAGTACTTC
TRBV18,once,TRBJ2-7,NA,CASSPTGPYYEQYF,TGTGCCAGCTCACCTACCGGGCCCTACTACGAGCAGTACTTC
TRBV11-2,NA,TRBJ1-1,NA,CASSLKRNTEAFF,TGTGCCAGCAGCTTAAAGAGGAACACTGAAGCTTTCTTT
TRBV28,NA,TRBJ2-7,NA,CASSPAGRPAEYF,TGTGCCAGCAGTCCCGCCGGGAGACCCGCAGAGTACTTC
TRBV18,NA,TRBJ1-2,NA,CASSPNSVTDIYGYTF,TGTGCCAGCTCACCAAATTCTGTGACTGATATCTATGGCTACACCTTC
TRBV5-1,NA,TRBJ2-7,NA,CASSSWTGSEQYF,TGCGCCAGCAGCTCCTGGACGGGAAGCGAGCAGTACTTC
TRBV15,NA,TRBJ2-1,NA,CATSSAGFNEQFF,TGTGCCACCAGCAGTGCGGGCTTCAATGAGCAGTTCTTC
TRBV19,once,TRBJ1-2,TRBD1,CASSRSTGGGYGYTF,TGTGCCAGTAGTAGATCGACAGGGGGCGGCTATGGCTACACCTTC
TRBV2,NA,TRBJ2-3,TRBD2,CASRGLAQSTDTQYF,TGTGCCAGCAGAGGACTAGCTCAGAGCACAGATACGCAGTATTTT